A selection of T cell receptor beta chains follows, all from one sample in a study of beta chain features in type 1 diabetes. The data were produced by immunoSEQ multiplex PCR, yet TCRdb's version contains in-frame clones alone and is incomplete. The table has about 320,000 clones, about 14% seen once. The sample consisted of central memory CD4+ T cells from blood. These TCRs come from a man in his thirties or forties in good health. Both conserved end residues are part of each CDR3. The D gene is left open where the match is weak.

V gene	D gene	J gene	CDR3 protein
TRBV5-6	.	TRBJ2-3	CASMIASTDTQYF
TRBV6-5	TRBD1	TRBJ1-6	CASSAMGQGVSPLHF
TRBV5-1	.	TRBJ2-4	CASSYGNIQYF
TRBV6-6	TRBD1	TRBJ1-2	CASSRNDRGGGYTF
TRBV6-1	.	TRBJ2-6	CASYLSGANVLTF
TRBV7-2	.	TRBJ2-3	CASSGTGTAGTDTQYF
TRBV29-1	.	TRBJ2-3	CSVVTGRVGTDTQYF
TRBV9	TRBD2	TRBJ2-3	CASAGDAPDTQYF
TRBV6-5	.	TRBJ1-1	CASSTTGLIEAFF
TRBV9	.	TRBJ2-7	CASSVEAVVIGEQYF
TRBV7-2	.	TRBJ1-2	CASSETRPTGYGYTF
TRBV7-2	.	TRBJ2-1	CASSPTSLGNEQFF
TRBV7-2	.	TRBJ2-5	CASSLRRTVGETQYF
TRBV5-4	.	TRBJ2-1	CASSLQRGTGNEQFF
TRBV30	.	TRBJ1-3	CAWSGFSGNTIYF
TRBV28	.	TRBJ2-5	CASSLYRQETQYF
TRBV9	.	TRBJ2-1	CASSVSPTVTVKFF
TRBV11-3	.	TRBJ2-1	CASSLGVRSNEQFF
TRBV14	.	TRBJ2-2	CASSPTFSGELFF
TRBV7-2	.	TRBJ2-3	CASSLDQLGGTQYF
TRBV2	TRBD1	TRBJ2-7	CASKLDRQATYEQYF
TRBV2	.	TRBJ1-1	CASQTQRETEAFF
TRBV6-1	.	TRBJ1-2	CASSGGAGGYTF
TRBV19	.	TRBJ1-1	CASSSPDINTEAFF
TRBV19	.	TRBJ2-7	CASSSTGGAYEQYF
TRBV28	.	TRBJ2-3	CASSGPPTDTQYF
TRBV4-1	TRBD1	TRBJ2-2	CASSQPFEGANGELFF
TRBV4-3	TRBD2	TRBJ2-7	CASSQVSSGGPYEQYF
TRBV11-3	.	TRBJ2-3	CASSQRTGSHTDTQYF
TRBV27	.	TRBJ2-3	CASRVSLGTDTQYF
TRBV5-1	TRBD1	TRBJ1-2	CASSPTGQGYGYTF